Listed here are 23 T cell receptor beta chains from one sample, sequenced in a study of beta chain features in type 1 diabetes. The study reverse transcribed the entire isolated RNA, so it sequenced expressed TCRB transcripts. The repertoire was sequenced with immunoSEQ multiplex PCR; TCRdb's copy has only in-frame clones and lacks some. This table holds about 250,000 clones, 14% found once. The sequenced sample consisted of naive CD4+ T cells from blood. All receptors come from a woman in her 40s in good health.

About this clone itself: One junction end disagrees with the germline gene, perhaps due to a read error. This CDR3 reads CASSHTSGQGQFF. The CDR3, as DNA: TGCGCCAGCAGCCACACCTCGGGACAGGGCCAATTCTTC. The genes are TRBV4-3 and TRBJ1-2, with TRBD1 matching 9 bases. The CDR3 length is 13 residues. Germline values: CDR1 LGHNA, CDR2 YSLEER.

This clone has a handful of counts. This rearrangement joins TRBV4-2 to TRBJ2-1; 14 bases align to TRBD2. The CDR3 consists of 19 residues. Germline loops: CDR1 LGHNA, CDR2 YNFKEQ. V lost 4 bases and J lost 2; bases outside the gene matches: 10. CDR3 amino acids: CASSPRLAGGSSAYNEQFF. The CDR3 DNA is TGTGCCAGCAGCCCCCGACTAGCGGGGGGGTCTTCTGCCTACAATGAGCAGTTCTTC.

This chain links TRBV7-9 with TRBJ1-1; no reliable D call. The V and J ends lost 2 bases and 7 bases respectively, with 8 bases between them. The germline CDR1 and CDR2 sequences are SEHNR and FQNEAQ (reference sequence). This CDR3 region has 12 residues. As DNA, the CDR3 is TGTGCCAGCAGCTTACTTTACGGTGAAGCTTTCTTT. Protein product: CASSLLYGEAFF.

This clone was recorded a few times. J is TRBJ1-2 and V is TRBV4-3, with D possibly being TRBD1 (6 bases). Trimming removed 2 bases at V and 5 bases at J, with 15 bases between. The CDR3 extends over 15 amino acids. Germline V lookup: CDR1 LGHNA, CDR2 YSLEER. CDR3: CASSQRPQTGYGYTF. CDR3 DNA sequence: TGCGCCAGCAGCCAACGACCCCAAACAGGGTATGGCTACACCTTC.

This clone has more than one count but fewer than ten. The sample contains more than one DNA sequence encoding this CDR3. The rearrangement links TRBV18 to TRBJ2-7; D may be TRBD1 (6 bases). CDR1 and CDR2 from the germline V gene are KGHSH and LQKENI. The CDR3 sequence is 14 residues long. Trimming left V 3 bases short and J 0 bases short, with 9 bases between. The CDR3 region is CASSPGQSSYEQYF. Written as DNA, the CDR3 is TGTGCCAGCTCACCGGGACAAAGCTCCTACGAGCAGTACTTC.

The genes are TRBV19 and TRBJ2-7, with 11 positions matching TRBD2. The CDR3 contains 15 residues. Trimming removed 4 bases from V and 3 bases from J; junction bases left unmatched: 5. Germline V CDR1 and CDR2: LNHDA, SQIVND (reference sequence). Here the CDR3 reads CASSRTSGGFYEQYF. Here the CDR3 DNA reads TGTGCCAGTAGTAGAACTAGCGGGGGATTCTACGAGCAGTACTTC. Using reference TRBV19 and TRBJ2-7 for the parts outside the CDR3, the full variable domain is DGGITQSPKYLFRKEGQNVTLSCEQNLNHDAMYWYRQDPGQGLRLIYYSQIVNDFQKGDIAEGYSVSREKKESFPLTVTSAQKNPTAFYLCASSRTSGGFYEQYFGPGTRLTVT.

This chain uses TRBV4-2 with TRBJ1-5; 8 bases align to TRBD1. CDR3 length: 15 residues. Germline values: CDR1 LGHNA, CDR2 YNFKEQ. V shed 2 bases, J shed 5 bases, and the junction held 5 bases outside the gene matches. For the CDR3, the DNA is TGTGCCAGCAGCCAATATGACAGGGGATATCAGCCCCAGCATTTT. Protein product: CASSQYDRGYQPQHF.

The rearrangement uses TRBV10-3 and TRBJ1-2; 10 positions match TRBD1. The V and J ends lost 5 bases and 3 bases, in that order; junction bases with no gene match: 12. Germline CDR1 and CDR2: ENHRY and SYGVKD. The CDR3 extends over 17 amino acids. CDR3: CAISSVRDRGIDYGYTF. CDR3 nucleotides: TGTGCCATCAGTTCGGTTCGGGACAGGGGTATTGACTATGGCTACACCTTC.

The chain couples TRBV19 to TRBJ1-5; D gene uncertain. The CDR3 loop spans 16 amino acids. The V gene's germline CDR1 is LNHDA and CDR2 SQIVND (reference sequence). V was clipped by 4 bases and J by 3 bases, with 16 bases between them. CDR3 coding DNA: TGTGCCAGTAGTAAACGGACCGGAGGATACAATCAGCCCCAGCATTTT. Translating it yields CASSKRTGGYNQPQHF.

This clone was picked up a small number of times. The chain joins TRBV25-1 to TRBJ2-1; 12 nucleotides match TRBD1. Germline values: CDR1 MGHDK, CDR2 SYGVNS. The CDR3 is 16 amino acids. J gave up 7 bases and V 7 bases, and 11 bases lay outside the gene matches. CDR3 sequence reads: CASNYGDRGLGNEQFF. CDR3 DNA sequence: TGTGCCAGCAACTATGGGGACAGGGGGCTAGGTAATGAGCAGTTCTTC.

The sample holds a few counts of this clone. This rearrangement joins TRBV9 to TRBJ2-5; 8 nucleotides agree with TRBD2. The germline V gene has CDR1 SGDLS and CDR2 YYNGEE. This CDR3 is 15 amino acids long. After removal of 2 bases from V and 5 bases from J, the junction contained 8 bases not matched to a gene. Here the CDR3 DNA reads TGTGCCAGCAGCGTCGAAGCGGGGGTGGGGGAGACCCAGTACTTC. As protein: CASSVEAGVGETQYF.

The chain is built from TRBV19 and TRBJ2-7; a weak D match, TRBD1 (6 bases). This CDR3 comprises 15 residues. CDR1 is LNHDA, CDR2 SQIVND, per germline (reference sequence). V lost 8 bases and J lost 1, with 18 bases in between. This CDR3 is CASADDVQGSYEQYF. The CDR3 nucleotides are TGTGCCAGTGCGGACGACGTCCAGGGGTCCTACGAGCAGTACTTC.

J is TRBJ2-7 and V is TRBV19, with 11 bases matching TRBD2. There are 15 residues in the CDR3. Trimming took 9 bases from V and 2 from J; bases not matched to a gene: 9. Germline CDR1 is LNHDA and CDR2 is SQIVND (reference sequence). CDR3: CASTTGTSGTYEQYF. The CDR3 region has the DNA TGTGCCAGCACAACAGGGACTAGCGGAACCTACGAGCAGTACTTC.

The chain couples TRBV6-5 to TRBJ1-2; TRBD1 agrees at 8 bases. The junction had 3 bases not matched to a gene; V was cut back by 3 bases and J by 0 bases. The germline gives CDR1 MNHEY, CDR2 SVGAGI. The CDR3 is 15 residues long. The CDR3 DNA is TGTGCCAGCAGTTATTTACAGGGGGCTAACTATGGCTACACCTTC. Translation gives CASSYLQGANYGYTF.

The CDR3 loop is CASSEPTGTPYNEQFF. The CDR3 DNA follows: TGTGCCAGCAGCGAACCTACAGGGACCCCCTACAATGAGCAGTTCTTC. The rearrangement links TRBV14 to TRBJ2-1, with D tentatively TRBD1 (6 bases). There are 16 residues in the CDR3. V lost 5 bases to trimming and J lost 2 bases, with 16 bases between them. Per the germline V gene, CDR1 is SGHDN and CDR2 is FVKESK.

The rearrangement links TRBV12-5 to TRBJ2-3; 12 nucleotides line up with TRBD2. The CDR3 totals 17 residues. Per germline, CDR1 LGHNT and CDR2 FRNRAP. Trimming took 0 bases from V and 1 from J; bases not matched to a gene: 2. The CDR3 nucleotides read TGTGCTAGTGGTTTGGTAAGGACTAGCGGGGGCACAGATACGCAGTATTTT. Translated, it gives CASGLVRTSGGTDTQYF. Full variable domain (outside the CDR3, taken from reference TRBV12-5 and TRBJ2-3): DARVTQTPRHKVTEMGQEVTMRCQPILGHNTVFWYRQTMMQGLELLAYFRNRAPLDDSGMPKDRFSAEMPDATLATLKIQPSEPRDSAVYFCASGLVRTSGGTDTQYFGPGTRLTVL.

This clone was seen a few times. The rearrangement uses TRBV7-2 and TRBJ2-2, with 10 bases fitting TRBD2. V lost 3 bases to trimming and J lost 7 bases; unmatched junction nucleotides: 5. The CDR3 is made up of 15 amino acids. Germline-derived CDR1 and CDR2 are SGHTA and FQGNSA. In nucleotides, the CDR3 is TGTGCCAGCAGCTTGGCACTAGCGGGGAGCGGGGAGCTGTTTTTT. As protein: CASSLALAGSGELFF. The full variable domain, with the rest looked up from reference TRBV7-2 and TRBJ2-2, is GAGVSQSPSNKVTEKGKDVELRCDPISGHTALYWYRQSLGQGLEFLIYFQGNSAPDKSGLPSDRFSAERTGGSVSTLTIQRTQQEDSAVYLCASSLALAGSGELFFGEGSRLTVL.

This clone was counted only a few times. The chain couples TRBV9 to TRBJ2-5, with 8 bases fitting TRBD1. The germline CDR1 and CDR2 sequences are SGDLS and YYNGEE. The CDR3 extends over 16 amino acids. Trimming cost V 4 bases and J 0 bases; bases outside gene matches: 8. CDR3 sequence reads: CASSPSGQVYQETQYF. CDR3 sequence (DNA): TGTGCCAGCAGCCCTTCGGGACAGGTATACCAAGAGACCCAGTACTTC.

This clone was observed a few times. The chain recombines TRBV6-6 with TRBJ1-2; perhaps TRBD1 as D (5 bases). V lost 8 bases to trimming and J lost 4 bases, with 14 bases between them. The CDR3 extends over 13 amino acids. Looked up from germline, CDR1 is MNHNY and CDR2 is SVGAGI (reference sequence). DNA for the CDR3: TGTGCCAGCTCAGGGCAGGGCCCCTATGGCTACACCTTC. Translating gives CASSGQGPYGYTF.

The chain links TRBV4-1 to TRBJ2-7, with 11 bases that match TRBD1. This CDR3 is built from 14 residues. Germline assignment: CDR1 MGHRA and CDR2 YSYEKL. With V trimmed by 3 bases and J by 4 bases, 2 bases remained unmatched. The CDR3 loop is CASSQDRGLYEQYF. For the CDR3, the DNA is TGCGCCAGCAGCCAGGACAGGGGGCTGTACGAGCAGTACTTC.

The V call is TRBV7-9, the J call TRBJ1-4; perhaps TRBD1 as D (6 bases). The CDR3 covers 15 residues. Trimming took off 5 bases at V and 7 bases at J, with 17 bases between the two ends. CDR1 and CDR2 from the germline V gene are SEHNR and FQNEAQ (reference sequence). CDR3 protein: CASSGQQGLGEKLFF. The CDR3 coding sequence is TGTGCCAGCAGCGGTCAACAGGGTTTGGGTGAAAAACTGTTTTTT. The full variable domain, completed using reference TRBV7-9 and TRBJ1-4, is DTGVSQNPRHKITKRGQNVTFRCDPISEHNRLYWYRQTLGQGPEFLTYFQNEAQLEKSRLLSDRFSAERPKGSFSTLEIQRTEQGDSAMYLCASSGQQGLGEKLFFGSGTQLSVL.

V gene TRBV4-2 combines with J gene TRBJ1-4, with unresolved D. The CDR3 extends over 16 amino acids. With 0 bases removed from V and 0 bases from J, the gap between germline ends came to 8 bases. Germline V gene lookup returns CDR1 LGHNA and CDR2 YNFKEQ. In DNA form, the CDR3 reads TGTGCCAGCAGCCAAGATACGCAGGCAACTAATGAAAAACTGTTTTTT. Translated, it gives CASSQDTQATNEKLFF.

V and J are TRBV6-6 and TRBJ1-2, with D possibly TRBD1 on 5 matching bases. V lost 5 bases, J lost 0 bases, and 10 bases lay in between. The CDR3 contains 14 residues. Germline V gene data show CDR1 as MNHNY and CDR2 as SVGAGI (reference sequence). In DNA form, the CDR3 reads TGTGCCAGCAGTCCTCCGGGGGCTAACTATGGCTACACCTTC. Encoded protein: CASSPPGANYGYTF.